The 29 T cell receptor beta chains presented below share a single source sample, sequenced in a study of control samples from healthy donors and cancer patients. Sequencing used immunoSEQ multiplex PCR; TCRdb keeps in-frame clones, though not all of them. The data contain roughly 120,000 clones, about nine tenths of them singletons. Sequencing input: blood. The source is a human donor in good health. The donor label of this sample is uncertain.

This sequence joins TRBV9 and TRBJ1-2; D is unclear. V was clipped by 4 bases and J by 0 bases, with 13 bases between them. This CDR3 is 15 amino acids long. Looked up from germline, CDR1 is SGDLS and CDR2 is YYNGEE. In nucleotides, the CDR3 is TGTGCCAGCAGCTCCCTCGACGGAGCTAACTATGGCTACACCTTC. Translating it yields CASSSLDGANYGYTF.

The V gene is TRBV30, the J gene TRBJ2-3; no firm D call. CDR1 is GTSNPN, CDR2 SVGIG, per germline (reference sequence). There are 14 residues in the CDR3. The V and J ends lost 0 bases and 4 bases respectively, with 11 bases between them. The DNA of the CDR3 is TGTGCCTGGAGTGTAAATCTGGGTGCAGATACGCAGTATTTT. Translated, it gives CAWSVNLGADTQYF.

The rearrangement joins TRBV25-1 to TRBJ1-2; D is undetermined. CDR3 length equals 17 residues. Germline values: CDR1 MGHDK, CDR2 SYGVNS. Trimming took 0 bases from V and 4 from J, leaving 18 bases between them. The DNA of the CDR3 is TGTGCCAGCAGTGAATACCCTCGGGGATTTGAGGCCTATGGCTACACCTTC. It translates to CASSEYPRGFEAYGYTF.

V usage is TRBV9 and J usage is TRBJ1-1, with a tentative D call TRBD1 (6 bases). With 4 bases removed from V and 3 bases from J, the gap between germline ends came to 10 bases. Germline-derived CDR1 and CDR2 are SGDLS and YYNGEE. This CDR3 is built from 13 residues. CDR3 loop: CASSTGWDTEAFF. CDR3 nucleotides: TGTGCCAGCAGCACAGGGTGGGACACTGAAGCTTTCTTT.

This CDR3 reads CASSPFGARSLYSNQPQHF. CDR3 coding DNA: TGTGCCAGCAGTCCCTTTGGGGCAAGGAGCCTATATAGCAATCAGCCCCAGCATTTT. The chain carries TRBV27 and TRBJ1-5; a possible D gene is TRBD1 (5 bases). CDR1 is MNHEY, CDR2 SMNVEV, per germline (reference sequence). Trimming took 5 bases from V and 0 from J, leaving 23 bases between them. The CDR3 sequence is 19 residues long.

J is TRBJ1-5 and V is TRBV6-2 or TRBV6-3; TRBD1 agrees at 7 bases. V trimming: 5 bases; J trimming: 6 bases; junction bases outside the gene matches: 4. The CDR3 runs 13 residues. Germline V gene lookup returns CDR1 MNHEY and CDR2 SVGEGT. CDR3 protein: CASSSDRVQPQHF. The CDR3 DNA is TGTGCCAGCAGTAGCGACAGGGTTCAGCCCCAGCATTTT.

Only one count was recorded for this clone. V gene TRBV19 combines with J gene TRBJ1-6; 8 nucleotides line up with TRBD1. J lost 6 bases, V lost 5 bases, and 3 bases had no gene match. Germline CDR1 is LNHDA and CDR2 is SQIVND (reference sequence). The CDR3 covers 14 residues. The DNA of the CDR3 is TGTGCCAGTAGTGGTGGACAGGGTAATTCACCCCTCCACTTT. Translated: CASSGGQGNSPLHF.

The chain is built from TRBV29-1 and TRBJ1-1, with TRBD1 matching over 12 bases. The CDR3 has 16 amino acids. Germline V gene sequence: CDR1 SQVTM, CDR2 ANQGSEA. V shed 7 bases, J shed 4 bases, and the junction held 13 bases outside the gene matches. The DNA for the CDR3 is TGCAGCGCCGTCCGGGACAGGGGGCCAGGCGGCACTGAAGCTTTCTTT. Its translation is CSAVRDRGPGGTEAFF.

This clone was counted a single time. This chain uses TRBV14 with TRBJ2-7, with unresolved D. The CDR3 contains 13 residues. V was shortened by 4 bases and J by 3 bases, with 10 bases between the two germline ends. The germline V gene encodes CDR1 SGHDN and CDR2 FVKESK. The CDR3 sequence is CASSPSKNYEQYF. Here the CDR3 DNA reads TGTGCCAGCAGCCCCAGTAAAAACTACGAGCAGTACTTC.

The rearrangement links TRBV27 to TRBJ1-1; the match to TRBD1 covers 9 bases. V trimming: 6 bases; J trimming: 1 base; junction bases outside the gene matches: 6. Germline V lookup: CDR1 MNHEY, CDR2 SMNVEV (reference sequence). The CDR3 totals 15 residues. The CDR3 coding sequence is TGTGCCAGCAGAGGCCACAGGGGGCCGAACACTGAAGCTTTCTTT. This codes for CASRGHRGPNTEAFF.

The genes are TRBV5-1 and TRBJ1-2; TRBD1 is a possible D gene (5 bases). Deletions cut 4 bases from V and 8 bases from J, with 15 bases between. Germline V gene sequence: CDR1 SGHRS, CDR2 YFSETQ. This CDR3 comprises 13 residues. The CDR3 loop is CASSLGRGRGYTF. The CDR3 nucleotides read TGCGCCAGCAGCCTTGGTAGGGGAAGGGGCTACACCTTC.

V usage is TRBV5-1 and J usage is TRBJ2-2; perhaps TRBD2 as D (6 bases). V was cut by 0 bases and J by 2 bases, with 14 bases left in between. The CDR3 runs 17 residues. In germline, CDR1 is SGHRS, CDR2 YFSETQ. Here the CDR3 reads CASSLEGIAANTGELFF. CDR3 DNA sequence: TGCGCCAGCAGCTTGGAAGGTATAGCGGCAAACACCGGGGAGCTGTTTTTT.

The sample holds one count of this clone. This chain uses TRBV30 with TRBJ2-5, with D possibly TRBD1 on 5 matching bases. V gave up 0 bases and J gave up 5 bases, with 13 bases separating them. The germline gives CDR1 GTSNPN, CDR2 SVGIG (reference sequence). CDR3 length equals 14 residues. The CDR3 nucleotides are TGTGCCTGGAGTGTATCGGTGGGGCTTGAGACCCAGTACTTC. It yields the protein CAWSVSVGLETQYF.

The genes are TRBV6-5 and TRBJ1-2; D might be TRBD1 (6 bases). The CDR3 runs to 12 residues. Germline CDR1 is MNHEY and CDR2 is SVGAGI. V was clipped by 9 bases and J by 0 bases, with 8 bases between them. CDR3 bases: TGTGCCAGACGGGACACTAACTATGGCTACACCTTC. This translates into CARRDTNYGYTF.

This clone showed up just once. The chain couples TRBV20-1 to TRBJ2-7, with 12 nucleotides matching TRBD2. Germline CDR1 DFQATT, CDR2 SNEGSKA (reference sequence). The CDR3 is 16 amino acids. V dropped 3 bases and J dropped 7; count of bases not matched to a gene: 13. The CDR3 bases are TGCAGTGCTAGTTGGGCTAGCGGGGGGGATTATGGAGAGCAGTACTTC. Translation gives CSASWASGGDYGEQYF.

The J gene is TRBJ1-2, the V gene TRBV27; 7 bases map to TRBD1. The CDR3 is 15 amino acids. CDR1 is MNHEY, CDR2 SMNVEV, per germline (reference sequence). The V segment lost 5 bases and the J segment 8 bases; nucleotides outside the gene matches: 14. In DNA form, the CDR3 reads TGTGCCAGCAGTAGCTCAGGGTTAGGGGGCCGGGGCTACACCTTC. Translating it yields CASSSSGLGGRGYTF.

The chain carries TRBV5-5 and TRBJ2-7, with a possible D match to TRBD1 (6 bases). CDR3 length: 15 amino acids. V shed 0 bases and J shed 5 bases, with 15 bases lying between them. Germline CDR1 reads SGHKS; CDR2 reads YYEKEE (reference sequence). CDR3 DNA: TGTGCCAGCAGCTTGGGACGCACAGGGTCTGACGAGCAGTACTTC. Encoded protein: CASSLGRTGSDEQYF.

The chain is built from TRBV6-5 and TRBJ1-5, with D perhaps TRBD1 (5 bases). This CDR3 spans 14 amino acids. Germline CDR1 and CDR2: MNHEY and SVGAGI. Deletions cut 5 bases from V and 5 bases from J, with 13 bases between. The DNA for the CDR3 is TGTGCCAGCAGTCCCAAGTCGGGGGATCAGCCCCAGCATTTT. It yields the protein CASSPKSGDQPQHF.

This chain connects TRBV12-3 or TRBV12-4 to TRBJ2-7; tentatively, D is TRBD1 (5 bases). The CDR3 is made up of 12 amino acids. V dropped 1 base and J dropped 5 bases, with 6 bases sitting between them. CDR3 region: CASSLEGDEQYF. CDR3 bases: TGTGCCAGCAGTTTAGAAGGGGACGAGCAGTACTTC.

This clone has only a few counts. This rearrangement joins TRBV30 to TRBJ2-7, with 7 bases identical to TRBD2. This CDR3 is 12 amino acids long. Germline V CDR1 and CDR2: GTSNPN, SVGIG (reference sequence). After removal of 1 base from V and 7 bases from J, the junction contained 4 bases not matched to a gene. The CDR3 coding sequence is TGTGCCTGGAGTGGGGAGGGCGAGGAGCAGTACTTC. Translated: CAWSGEGEEQYF.

This clone showed up just once. The gene calls are TRBV28 and TRBJ1-6; 7 nucleotides agree with TRBD1. In germline, CDR1 is MDHEN, CDR2 SYDVKM. The V segment lost 8 bases and the J segment 10 bases; nucleotides outside the gene matches: 11. This CDR3 spans 14 amino acids. CDR3 residues: CASGITGVGSPLHF. CDR3 coding DNA: TGTGCCAGCGGGATTACAGGGGTCGGGTCACCCCTCCACTTT.

The chain employs TRBV11-2 and TRBJ2-7; D tentatively reads TRBD1 or TRBD2 (5 bases each). V lost 2 bases to trimming and J lost 2 bases, with 16 bases between them. The CDR3 contains 16 residues. The germline CDR1 and CDR2 sequences are SGHAT and FQNNGV. CDR3 sequence: CASSLSVGAQTYEQYF. The CDR3 DNA is TGTGCCAGCAGCTTATCGGTCGGGGCTCAAACCTACGAGCAGTACTTC.

Concerning this clone itself: At one end, the junction sequence differs from germline, possibly due to a read error. The V call is TRBV7-7, the J call TRBJ2-7; D not certain. The length of the CDR3 is 13 residues. Germline V gene lookup returns CDR1 SSHAT and CDR2 FNYEAQ (reference sequence). The CDR3 bases are TGTGCTAGCAGCTTTGACTCCGGTTGGGAGCAGTACTTC. Translation: CASSFDSGWEQYF.

The chain combines TRBV30 with TRBJ1-4, with D possibly TRBD1 on 6 matching bases. The CDR3 has 14 amino acids. The ends were cut back, 4 bases at V and 0 bases at J, with 9 bases in the middle. Germline values: CDR1 GTSNPN, CDR2 SVGIG (reference sequence). CDR3: CAWTGAATNEKLFF. The CDR3 bases are TGTGCCTGGACAGGGGCGGCAACTAATGAAAAACTGTTTTTT.

Here the CDR3 reads CASSQDSSGNTIYF. CDR3 sequence (DNA): TGTGCCAGCAGCCAAGACAGCTCTGGAAACACCATATATTTT. J is TRBJ1-3 and V is TRBV5-4; a possible D gene is TRBD1 (5 bases). V gave up 4 bases and J gave up 0 bases, with 8 bases separating them. CDR1 is SGHNT, CDR2 YYREEE, per germline (reference sequence). The CDR3 is 14 residues long.

This chain joins TRBV3-1 (or the pseudogene TRBV3-2) and TRBJ1-2, with D perhaps matching TRBD1 (5 bases). Trimming removed 2 bases from V and 8 bases from J, with 18 bases in between. The germline gives CDR1 LGHDT, CDR2 YNNKEL (reference sequence). The CDR3 consists of 15 residues. CDR3 bases: TGTGCCAGCAGCCAACCTGGGACGTCTTCGCGGGGCTACACCTTC. The encoded protein is CASSQPGTSSRGYTF.

This clone was detected once. V is TRBV21-1 and J is TRBJ1-5; TRBD1 is the table's D call, not checked against the DNA. TRBV21-1 is shown as a pseudogene. The CDR3 consists of 16 residues. The chain's CDR3 is CASTITRGQGNQPQHF. The CDR3 region has the DNA TGTGCCAGCACCATCACCAGGGGACAGGGGAATCAGCCCCAGCATTTT.

The chain couples TRBV5-5 to TRBJ2-7, with 16 bases matching TRBD2. CDR1 is SGHKS and CDR2 is YYEKEE in the germline V gene (reference sequence). This CDR3 has 17 residues. The junction had 7 bases not matched to a gene; V was cut back by 3 bases and J by 4 bases. The CDR3 DNA follows: TGTGCCAGCAGCTCTGGGACTAGCGGGGGGGCCCTGTACGAGCAGTACGTC. This sequence encodes CASSSGTSGGALYEQYV.

The V call is TRBV20-1, the J call TRBJ2-5; 8 bases agree with TRBD2. J lost 5 bases, V lost 3 bases, and 8 bases had no gene match. This CDR3 spans 14 amino acids. Germline V gene sequence: CDR1 DFQATT, CDR2 SNEGSKA (reference sequence). CDR3 coding DNA: TGCAGTGCTAGTTACGGGGGGGATGGGGAGACCCAGTACTTC. Protein sequence: CSASYGGDGETQYF.